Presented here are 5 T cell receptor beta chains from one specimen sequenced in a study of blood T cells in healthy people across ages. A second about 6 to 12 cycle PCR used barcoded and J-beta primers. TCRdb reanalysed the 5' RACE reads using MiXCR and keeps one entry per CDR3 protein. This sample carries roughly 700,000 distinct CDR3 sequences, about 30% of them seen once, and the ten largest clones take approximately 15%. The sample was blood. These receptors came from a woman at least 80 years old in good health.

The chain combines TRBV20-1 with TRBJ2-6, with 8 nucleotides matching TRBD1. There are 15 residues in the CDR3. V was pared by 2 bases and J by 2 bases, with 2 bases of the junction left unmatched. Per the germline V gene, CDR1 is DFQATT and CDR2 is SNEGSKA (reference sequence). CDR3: CSARQGATGANVLTF. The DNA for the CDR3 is TGCAGTGCTAGACAGGGGGCCACTGGGGCCAACGTCCTGACTTTC.

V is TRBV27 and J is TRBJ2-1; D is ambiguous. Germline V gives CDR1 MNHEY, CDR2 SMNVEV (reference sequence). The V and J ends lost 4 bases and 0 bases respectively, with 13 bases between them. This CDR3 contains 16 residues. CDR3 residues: CASSSLPASSYNEQFF. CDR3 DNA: TGTGCCAGCAGTTCCCTCCCAGCGAGCTCCTACAATGAGCAGTTCTTC.

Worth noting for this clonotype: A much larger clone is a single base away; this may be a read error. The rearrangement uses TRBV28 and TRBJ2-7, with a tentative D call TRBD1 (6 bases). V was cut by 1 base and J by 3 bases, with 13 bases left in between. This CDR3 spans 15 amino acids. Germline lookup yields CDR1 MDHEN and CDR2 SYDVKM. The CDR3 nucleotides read TGTGCCAGCAGTTTATCGACGACAGGACACTACGAGCAGTACTTC. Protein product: CASSLSTTGHYEQYF.

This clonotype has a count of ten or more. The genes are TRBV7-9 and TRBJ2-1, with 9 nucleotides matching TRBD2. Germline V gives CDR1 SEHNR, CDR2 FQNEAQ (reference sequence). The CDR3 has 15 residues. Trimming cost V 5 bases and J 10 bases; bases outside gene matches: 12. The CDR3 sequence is CASSSGTSPTEEQFF. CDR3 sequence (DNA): TGTGCCAGCAGCAGTGGGACTAGCCCTACAGAGGAGCAGTTCTTC. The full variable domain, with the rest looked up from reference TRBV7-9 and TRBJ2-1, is DTGVSQNPRHKITKRGQNVTFRCDPISEHNRLYWYRQTLGQGPEFLTYFQNEAQLEKSRLLSDRFSAERPKGSFSTLEIQRTEQGDSAMYLCASSSGTSPTEEQFFGPGTRLTVL.

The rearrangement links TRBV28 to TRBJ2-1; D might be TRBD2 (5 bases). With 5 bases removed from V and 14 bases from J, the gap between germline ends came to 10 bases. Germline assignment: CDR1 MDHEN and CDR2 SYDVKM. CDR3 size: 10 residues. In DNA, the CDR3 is TGTGCCAGCAGTCGGGATTCGAAGTTCTTC. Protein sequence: CASSRDSKFF. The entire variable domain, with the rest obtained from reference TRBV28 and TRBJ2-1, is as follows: DVKVTQSSRYLVKRTGEKVFLECVQDMDHENMFWYRQDPGLGLRLIYFSYDVKMKEKGDIPEGYSVSREKKERFSLILESASTNQTSMYLCASSRDSKFFGPGTRLTVL.